Shown below are 25 T cell receptor beta chains from a single sample sequenced in a study of blood T cell repertoires in COVID-19. The assay was immunoSEQ multiplex PCR, and TCRdb's table has in-frame clones only and misses some. Of 77,000 or so clones detected, around 72% appear once; the ten largest clones hold around 2.6%. The sequencing input was peripheral blood. Receptors were obtained from a human donor with acute or convalescent COVID-19. The donor label of this sample is uncertain.

The chain links TRBV2 to TRBJ2-7; D not resolved. The germline gives CDR1 SNHLY, CDR2 FYNNEI. Trimming took off 7 bases at V and 0 bases at J, with 10 bases between the two ends. The CDR3 runs 13 residues. CDR3 in amino acids: CASTPYSSYEQYF. Written as DNA, the CDR3 is TGTGCCAGCACTCCATATAGCTCCTACGAGCAGTACTTC.

The genes are TRBV3-1 (or the pseudogene TRBV3-2) and TRBJ2-5, with 7 bases lining up with TRBD2. Germline CDR1 LGHDT, CDR2 YNNKEL (reference sequence). Unmatched junction bases numbered 8, after V lost 5 bases and J lost 5 bases. The CDR3 totals 14 residues. This CDR3 is CASSFRTGGETQYF. CDR3 sequence (DNA): TGTGCCAGCAGCTTCCGGACGGGGGGTGAGACCCAGTACTTC.

The rearrangement joins TRBV19 to TRBJ2-1, with 7 nucleotides matching TRBD1. V lost 8 bases and J lost 0; bases outside the gene matches: 10. Germline V gene sequence: CDR1 LNHDA, CDR2 SQIVND (reference sequence). This CDR3 has 16 residues. The chain's CDR3 is CASRDRDKSSYNEQFF. The CDR3 DNA sequence: TGTGCCAGTCGAGACAGGGACAAGAGCTCCTACAATGAGCAGTTCTTC.

The V and J genes are TRBV11-1 and TRBJ2-5; the D gene is possibly TRBD1 (6 bases). V shed 8 bases and J shed 2 bases, with 12 bases lying between them. Germline CDR1 and CDR2: SGHAT and FQDESV (reference sequence). The CDR3 spans 13 residues. CDR3 DNA: TGTGCCAGCGCCAGGGGAGAGCAAGAGACCCAGTACTTC. Amino acid sequence: CASARGEQETQYF. Full variable domain (rest looked up from reference TRBV11-1 and TRBJ2-5): EAEVAQSPRYKITEKSQAVAFWCDPISGHATLYWYRQILGQGPELLVQFQDESVVDDSQLPKDRFSAERLKGVDSTLKIQPAELGDSAMYLCASARGEQETQYFGPGTRLLVL.

This sequence joins TRBV10-3 and TRBJ2-7; 11 nucleotides align to TRBD2. CDR1 and CDR2 (germline): ENHRY, SYGVKD. CDR3 length: 14 amino acids. Germline trimming cut 3 bases from V and 3 bases from J; bases unmatched to any gene: 1. CDR3: CAISDLAGGYEQYF. DNA of the CDR3: TGTGCCATCAGTGACCTAGCGGGAGGCTACGAGCAGTACTTC.

The rearrangement links TRBV2 to TRBJ1-2, with 8 bases identical to TRBD1. J was trimmed by 0 bases and V by 6 bases; bases with no gene match: 6. The CDR3 is made up of 15 amino acids. Per germline, CDR1 SNHLY and CDR2 FYNNEI. The CDR3 here is CASSFGTGANYGYTF. CDR3 DNA sequence: TGTGCCAGCAGCTTTGGGACAGGAGCTAACTATGGCTACACCTTC. The whole variable domain, filled in from reference TRBV2 and TRBJ1-2, reads EPEVTQTPSHQVTQMGQEVILRCVPISNHLYFYWYRQILGQKVEFLVSFYNNEISEKSEIFDDQFSVERPDGSNFTLKIRSTKLEDSAMYFCASSFGTGANYGYTFGSGTRLTVV.

This sequence joins TRBV2 and TRBJ1-6; the D is unclear. CDR3 length: 14 residues. V was trimmed by 3 bases and J by 9 bases, leaving 12 bases between them. Germline-derived CDR1 and CDR2 are SNHLY and FYNNEI. CDR3 DNA: TGTGCCAGCAGTGAGGGCCACCCTCTTTCACCCCTCCACTTT. Its protein is CASSEGHPLSPLHF.

The chain recombines TRBV28 with TRBJ2-3; TRBD2 is a possible D gene (6 bases). CDR1 is MDHEN, CDR2 SYDVKM, per germline. The germline V and J ends were trimmed by 10 bases and 9 bases, with 26 bases remaining between them. The CDR3 has 15 residues. CDR3 DNA sequence: TGTGCCACCAGATCGGGACTGAGCCCCGCGGGGACGCAGTATTTT. Amino acids: CATRSGLSPAGTQYF.

This chain uses TRBV21-1 with TRBJ1-4; the table's TRBD1 call for D was not verified on the DNA. TRBV21-1 is described as a pseudogene. The CDR3 loop spans 16 amino acids. CDR3 sequence reads: CASSKEGVGVNEKLFF. The CDR3 DNA is TGTGCCAGCAGCAAAGAGGGGGTGGGGGTTAATGAAAAACTGTTTTTT.

The rearrangement joins TRBV15 to TRBJ2-7, with unresolved D. V dropped 1 base and J dropped 4 bases, with 5 bases sitting between them. Germline V gene lookup returns CDR1 LNHNV and CDR2 YYDKDF (reference sequence). CDR3 length: 12 amino acids. The CDR3 sequence: CATSRAGYEQYF. The CDR3 DNA sequence: TGTGCCACCAGCAGAGCCGGGTACGAGCAGTACTTC.

The chain links TRBV18 to TRBJ1-1; 8 bases line up with TRBD1. The J segment lost 0 bases and the V segment lost 3 bases, leaving 3 bases of the junction unmatched. CDR1 and CDR2 from the germline V gene are KGHSH and LQKENI. The CDR3 spans 15 residues. DNA for the CDR3: TGTGCCAGCTCACCCGACAGGGGAATGAACACTGAAGCTTTCTTT. Translated: CASSPDRGMNTEAFF.

J is TRBJ2-3 and V is TRBV9, with 14 bases identical to TRBD2. Germline V CDR1 and CDR2: SGDLS, YYNGEE. V shed 4 bases and J 5 bases; nucleotides not matched to a gene: 6. The CDR3 length is 16 residues. CDR3 loop: CASSFTGTSGGDTQYF. CDR3 DNA: TGTGCCAGCAGCTTCACCGGGACTAGCGGGGGAGATACGCAGTATTTT.

This chain links TRBV27 with TRBJ2-3; unclear D gene. From germline, CDR1 is MNHEY and CDR2 SMNVEV (reference sequence). V lost 8 bases to trimming and J lost 4 bases, with 13 bases between them. This CDR3 has 13 residues. The DNA of the CDR3 is TGTGCCAGCTCGAGCGTAGGCGCAGATACGCAGTATTTT. This codes for CASSSVGADTQYF.

This clone was counted between two and nine times. The V and J genes are TRBV19 and TRBJ2-1; 11 bases map to TRBD2. The CDR3 extends over 14 amino acids. V lost 6 bases, J lost 5 bases, and 3 bases stayed unmatched. CDR1 LNHDA and CDR2 SQIVND come from the germline V gene (reference sequence). CDR3 coding DNA: TGTGCCAGTAGGGGACTAGCGGAGCACAATGAGCAGTTCTTC. It encodes CASRGLAEHNEQFF.

The chain has TRBV5-1 and TRBJ2-1, with TRBD1 matching over 8 bases. Per germline, CDR1 SGHRS and CDR2 YFSETQ. The J segment lost 3 bases and the V segment lost 2 bases, leaving 4 bases of the junction unmatched. CDR3 length equals 15 residues. The CDR3 reads CASSLSTGGYNEQFF. CDR3 nucleotides: TGCGCCAGCAGCTTAAGCACAGGGGGCTACAATGAGCAGTTCTTC.

The sample holds a few counts of this clone. The chain couples TRBV4-1 to TRBJ2-5; no clear D. Trimming left V 0 bases short and J 5 bases short, with 19 bases between. Per germline, CDR1 MGHRA and CDR2 YSYEKL. The CDR3 loop spans 17 amino acids. CDR3 DNA: TGCGCCAGCAGCCAAGACCCCCCAGGCAGGCCTTTGGAGACCCAGTACTTC. It codes for CASSQDPPGRPLETQYF.

This sequence joins TRBV28 and TRBJ1-6; D possibly corresponds to TRBD1 (5 bases). The CDR3 runs to 13 residues. The V gene lost 7 bases and the J gene lost 7 bases, with 11 bases spanning the gap. Looked up from germline, CDR1 is MDHEN and CDR2 is SYDVKM. This CDR3 is CASTKGRNSPLHF. As DNA, the CDR3 is TGTGCCAGCACCAAGGGGAGGAATTCACCCCTCCACTTT.

This sequence joins TRBV6-5 and TRBJ1-4, with 7 bases lining up with TRBD1. After removal of 7 bases from V and 0 bases from J, the junction contained 5 bases not matched to a gene. The CDR3 consists of 15 residues. Looked up from germline, CDR1 is MNHEY and CDR2 is SVGAGI. CDR3 protein: CASNGQAATNEKLFF. For the CDR3, the DNA is TGTGCCAGCAACGGACAGGCCGCAACTAATGAAAAACTGTTTTTT.

The chain couples TRBV6-5 to TRBJ2-7, with 7 positions matching TRBD1. The germline V gene has CDR1 MNHEY and CDR2 SVGAGI. The CDR3 contains 14 residues. The V segment lost 6 bases and the J segment 2 bases; nucleotides outside the gene matches: 7. The chain's CDR3 is CASSPGDSTYEQYV. The CDR3 bases are TGTGCCAGCAGCCCCGGGGACAGCACCTACGAGCAGTACGTC.

This clone showed up just once. The J gene is TRBJ2-5, the V gene TRBV28, with D unclear. The CDR3 has 12 residues. Germline-derived CDR1 and CDR2 are MDHEN and SYDVKM. Trimming removed 5 bases at V and 0 bases at J, with 4 bases between. The CDR3 reads CASSVYQETQYF. The CDR3 DNA follows: TGTGCCAGCAGTGTCTACCAAGAGACCCAGTACTTC. The whole variable domain, remainder taken from reference TRBV28 and TRBJ2-5, is DVKVTQSSRYLVKRTGEKVFLECVQDMDHENMFWYRQDPGLGLRLIYFSYDVKMKEKGDIPEGYSVSREKKERFSLILESASTNQTSMYLCASSVYQETQYFGPGTRLLVL.

Points on this clone: Other DNA variants within this sample encode the same CDR3. The rearrangement joins TRBV18 to TRBJ1-5; the match to TRBD1 covers 7 bases. CDR1 and CDR2 (germline): KGHSH, LQKENI. This CDR3 is 16 amino acids long. V gave up 6 bases and J gave up 1 base; unmatched junction bases: 9. The CDR3 DNA follows: TGTGCCAGCTCGCCTCCCGGGACAGCGAGCAATCAGCCCCAGCATTTT. Its translation: CASSPPGTASNQPQHF. The variable domain in full, with the rest retrieved from reference TRBV18 and TRBJ1-5, is NAGVMQNPRHLVRRRGQEARLRCSPMKGHSHVYWYRQLPEEGLKFMVYLQKENIIDESGMPKERFSAEFPKEGPSILRIQQVVRGDSAAYFCASSPPGTASNQPQHFGDGTRLSIL.

The chain has TRBV3-1 (or the pseudogene TRBV3-2) and TRBJ1-6; D is unresolved. CDR3 length equals 15 residues. The V end was cut by 0 bases, the J end by 10 bases, with 13 bases between. Germline V CDR1 and CDR2: LGHDT, YNNKEL (reference sequence). This CDR3 reads CASSQEVGFRSPLHF. For the CDR3, the DNA is TGTGCCAGCAGCCAAGAGGTCGGGTTCCGGTCACCCCTCCACTTT.

This clone appeared a single time. CDR3 bases: TGTGCCAGCAGCTCACCCGGGACAGTCGACAATGAGCAGTTCTTC. Protein sequence: CASSSPGTVDNEQFF. The chain carries TRBV11-2 and TRBJ2-1, with 7 bases fitting TRBD1. The germline CDR1 and CDR2 sequences are SGHAT and FQNNGV. The CDR3 is made up of 15 amino acids. J lost 5 bases, V lost 4 bases, and 8 bases had no gene match.

The genes are TRBV28 and TRBJ1-6; D might be TRBD1 (6 bases). Germline CDR1 is MDHEN and CDR2 is SYDVKM. The CDR3 is 17 amino acids. V lost 6 bases and J 9 bases, leaving 24 bases between the germline ends. CDR3 DNA: TGTGCCAGCAGCCCAAGGGGGACCGGACAAAGGGGTTCACCCCTCCACTTT. Amino acid sequence: CASSPRGTGQRGSPLHF.

The rearrangement links TRBV9 to TRBJ2-1, with D tentatively TRBD1 (5 bases). This CDR3 region has 16 residues. V was trimmed by 0 bases and J by 5 bases, leaving 15 bases between them. The germline gives CDR1 SGDLS, CDR2 YYNGEE. The chain's CDR3 is CASSVDPRGRDNEQFF. The CDR3 DNA is TGTGCCAGCAGCGTAGATCCAAGGGGCAGGGACAATGAGCAGTTCTTC.